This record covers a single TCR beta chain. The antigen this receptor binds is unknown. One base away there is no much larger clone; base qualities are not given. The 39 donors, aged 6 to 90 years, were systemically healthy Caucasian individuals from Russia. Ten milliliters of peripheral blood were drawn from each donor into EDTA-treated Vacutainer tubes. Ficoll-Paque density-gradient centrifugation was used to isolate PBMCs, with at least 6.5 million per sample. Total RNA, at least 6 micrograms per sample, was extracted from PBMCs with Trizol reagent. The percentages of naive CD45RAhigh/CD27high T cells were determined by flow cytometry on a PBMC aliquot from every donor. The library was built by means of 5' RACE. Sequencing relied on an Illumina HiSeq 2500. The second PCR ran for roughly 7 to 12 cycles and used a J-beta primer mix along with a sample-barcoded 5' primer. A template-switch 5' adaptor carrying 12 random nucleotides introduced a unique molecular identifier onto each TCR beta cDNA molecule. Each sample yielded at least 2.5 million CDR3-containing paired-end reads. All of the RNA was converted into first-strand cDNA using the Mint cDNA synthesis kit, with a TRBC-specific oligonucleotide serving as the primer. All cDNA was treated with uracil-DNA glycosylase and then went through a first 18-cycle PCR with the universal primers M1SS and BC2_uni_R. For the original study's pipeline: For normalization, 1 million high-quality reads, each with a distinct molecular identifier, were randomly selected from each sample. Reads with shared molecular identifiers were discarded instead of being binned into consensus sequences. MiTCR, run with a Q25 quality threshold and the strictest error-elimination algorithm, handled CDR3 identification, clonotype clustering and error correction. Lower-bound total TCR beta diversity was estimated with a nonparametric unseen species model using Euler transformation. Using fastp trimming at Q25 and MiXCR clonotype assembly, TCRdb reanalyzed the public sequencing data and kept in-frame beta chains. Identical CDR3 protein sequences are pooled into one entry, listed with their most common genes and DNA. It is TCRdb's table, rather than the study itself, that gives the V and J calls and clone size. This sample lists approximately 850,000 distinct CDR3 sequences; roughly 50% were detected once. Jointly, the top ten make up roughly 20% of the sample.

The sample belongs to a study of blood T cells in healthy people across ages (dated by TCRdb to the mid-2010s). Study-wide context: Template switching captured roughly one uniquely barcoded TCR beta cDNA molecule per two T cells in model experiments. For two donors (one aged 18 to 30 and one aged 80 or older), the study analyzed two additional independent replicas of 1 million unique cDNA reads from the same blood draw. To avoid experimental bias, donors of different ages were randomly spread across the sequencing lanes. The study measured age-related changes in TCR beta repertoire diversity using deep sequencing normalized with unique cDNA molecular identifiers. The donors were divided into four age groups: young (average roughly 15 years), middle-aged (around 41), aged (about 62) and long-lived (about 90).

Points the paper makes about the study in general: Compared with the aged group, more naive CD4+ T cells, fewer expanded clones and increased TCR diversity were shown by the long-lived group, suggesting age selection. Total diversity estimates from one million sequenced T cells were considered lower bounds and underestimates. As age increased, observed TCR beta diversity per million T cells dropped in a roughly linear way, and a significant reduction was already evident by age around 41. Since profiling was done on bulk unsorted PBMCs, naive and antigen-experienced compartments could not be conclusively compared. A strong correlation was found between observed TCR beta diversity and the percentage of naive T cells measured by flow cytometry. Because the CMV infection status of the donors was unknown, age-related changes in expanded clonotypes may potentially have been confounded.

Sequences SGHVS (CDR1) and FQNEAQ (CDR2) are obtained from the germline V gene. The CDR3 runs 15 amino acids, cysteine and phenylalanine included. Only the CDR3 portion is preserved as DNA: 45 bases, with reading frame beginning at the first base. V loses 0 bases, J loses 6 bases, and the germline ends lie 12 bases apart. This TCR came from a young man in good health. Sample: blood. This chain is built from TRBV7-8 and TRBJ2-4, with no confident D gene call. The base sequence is TGTGCCAGCAGCTTAGCGGGGTTCGATATAAACATTCAGTACTTC. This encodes CASSLAGFDINIQYF.